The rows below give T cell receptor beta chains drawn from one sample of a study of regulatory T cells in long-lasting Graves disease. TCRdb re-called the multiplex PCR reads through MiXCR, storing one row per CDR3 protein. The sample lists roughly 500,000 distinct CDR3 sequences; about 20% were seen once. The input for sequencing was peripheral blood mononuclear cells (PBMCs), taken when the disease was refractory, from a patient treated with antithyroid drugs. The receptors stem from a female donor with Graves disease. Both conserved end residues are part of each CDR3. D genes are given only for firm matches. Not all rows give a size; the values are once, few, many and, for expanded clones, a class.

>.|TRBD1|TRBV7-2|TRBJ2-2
TGTGCCAGCAGCCTCCGACAGGGTCAGGCCGGGGAGCTGTTTTTT
CASSLRQGQAGELFF
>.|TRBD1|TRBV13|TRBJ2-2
TGTGCCAGCAGCTCCATCCTACCGGGACAGGGGAACGGGGAGCTGTTTTTT
CASSSILPGQGNGELFF
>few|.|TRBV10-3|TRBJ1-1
TGTGCCATCCGGTCAGTGGCTGAAGCTTTCTTT
CAIRSVAEAFF
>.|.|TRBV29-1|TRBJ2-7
TGCAGCGTTAAACGACCGGAAACCTACGAGCAGTACTTC
CSVKRPETYEQYF
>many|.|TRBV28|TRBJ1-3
TGTGCCAGCACCCCCGCGCAGGCTGGAAACACCATATATTTT
CASTPAQAGNTIYF
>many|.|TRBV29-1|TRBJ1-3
TGCAGCGTTGAAGCAGGGGCCGGCTCTGGAAACACCATATATTTT
CSVEAGAGSGNTIYF
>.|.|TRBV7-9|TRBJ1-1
TGTGCCAGCAGCTTAAATGGGGGTTTGACTGAAGCTTTCTTT
CASSLNGGLTEAFF
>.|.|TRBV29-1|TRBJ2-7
TGCAGCGTTGAAAAGGGACCAGGACCGAGCTCCTACGAGCAGTACTTC
CSVEKGPGPSSYEQYF
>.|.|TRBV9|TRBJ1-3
TGTGCCAGCAGCACCCAGACAGGCGAAAACACCATATATTTT
CASSTQTGENTIYF
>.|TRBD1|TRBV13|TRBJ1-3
TGTGCCAGCAGCTTAGAAAGCGGACAGGGGATAAACACCATATATTTT
CASSLESGQGINTIYF
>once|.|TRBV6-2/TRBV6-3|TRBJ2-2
TGTGCCAGCCGGATTGGGGGGATGGAAACCGGGGAGCTGTTTTTT
CASRIGGMETGELFF
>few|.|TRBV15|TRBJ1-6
TGTGCCACCAGCAGAGGATATGGGAATTCACCCCTCCACTTT
CATSRGYGNSPLHF
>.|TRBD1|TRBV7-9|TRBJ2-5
TGTGCCAGCAGTTTATACGGACAGGCGCAAGAGGCCCAGTACTTC
CASSLYGQAQEAQYF
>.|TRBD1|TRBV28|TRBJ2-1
TGTGCCAGCAGACGACCGGGACAGGCTAACAATGAGCAGTTCTTC
CASRRPGQANNEQFF
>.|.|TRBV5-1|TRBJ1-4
TGCGCCAGCAGCTTTGGGACGGCGGAGGAAAAACTGTTTTTT
CASSFGTAEEKLFF
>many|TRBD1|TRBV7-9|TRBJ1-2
TGTGCCAGCAGCTTAGCGTTAACAGGGGAATCGGGCTACACCTTC
CASSLALTGESGYTF
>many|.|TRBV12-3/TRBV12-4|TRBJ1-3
TGTGCCAGCAGTCTCCTTCTAGGGGCCGGTGGTGGAAACACCATATATTTT
CASSLLLGAGGGNTIYF
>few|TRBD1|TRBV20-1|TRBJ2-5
TGCAGTGCTGGGACAGGGGGCCGGGGAGAGACCCAGTACTTC
CSAGTGGRGETQYF
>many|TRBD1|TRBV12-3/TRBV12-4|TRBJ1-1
TGTGCCAGCACCGGGACAGGAATGAACACTGAAGCTTTCTTT
CASTGTGMNTEAFF
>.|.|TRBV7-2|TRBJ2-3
TGTGCCAGCAGCTTAGTCCGAGGGGGTGGCCCAGATACGCAGTATTTT
CASSLVRGGGPDTQYF
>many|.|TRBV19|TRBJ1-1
TGTGCCAGTAGTTTCACTGACAGCTTGAACACTGAAGCTTTCTTT
CASSFTDSLNTEAFF
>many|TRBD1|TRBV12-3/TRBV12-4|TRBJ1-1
TGTGCCAGCAGTTTAGATACAGGGGGCTACACTGAAGCTTTCTTT
CASSLDTGGYTEAFF
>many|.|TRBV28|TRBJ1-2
TGTGCCAGCAGCACCACTAACTATGGCTACACCTTC
CASSTTNYGYTF
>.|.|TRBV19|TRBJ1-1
TGTGCCAGTATAAACAGGGTCCCTGAAGCTTTCTTT
CASINRVPEAFF
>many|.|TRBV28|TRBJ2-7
TGTGCCAGCAGTTTATCCCCCGTGCTTAGCTCCTACGAGCAGTACTTC
CASSLSPVLSSYEQYF
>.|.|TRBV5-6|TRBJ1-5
TGTGCCAGCAGCTTGGCAGGTGCTGGCAATCAGCCCCAGCATTTT
CASSLAGAGNQPQHF
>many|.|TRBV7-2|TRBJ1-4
TGTGCCAGCAGGTCCGGAAGGGCTGAAAAACTGTTTTTT
CASRSGRAEKLFF
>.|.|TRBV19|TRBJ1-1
TGTGCCAGACCCAGGACCTGGAACACTGAAGCTTTCTTT
CARPRTWNTEAFF
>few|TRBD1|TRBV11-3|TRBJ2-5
TGTGCCAGCAGCCCAGGAGGGGACAGGGAGACCCAGTACTTC
CASSPGGDRETQYF
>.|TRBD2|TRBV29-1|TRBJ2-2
TGCAGCTTCCGAGCGGGAAAGGACACCGGGGAGCTGTTTTTT
CSFRAGKDTGELFF
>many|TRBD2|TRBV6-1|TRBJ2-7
TGTGCCAGCGGCCCCGGGACTAGCGTACACGAGCAGTACTTC
CASGPGTSVHEQYF
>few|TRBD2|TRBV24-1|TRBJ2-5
TGTGCCACCAGTGGTCGACTAGCGGGGGAGACCCAGTACTTC
CATSGRLAGETQYF
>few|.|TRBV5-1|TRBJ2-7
TGCGCCAGCAGCCCACCCGGCTTTCGTATTTACGAGCAGTACTTC
CASSPPGFRIYEQYF
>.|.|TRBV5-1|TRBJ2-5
TGCGCCAGCAGCTTGTGGGTCGGGACCGGTGGGGAGACCCAGTACTTC
CASSLWVGTGGETQYF
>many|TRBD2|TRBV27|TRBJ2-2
TGTGCCAGCAGTCAGACTAGCGTTCACACCGGGGAGCTGTTTTTT
CASSQTSVHTGELFF
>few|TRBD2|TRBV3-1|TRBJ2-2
TGTGCCAGCAGCCAGGCCAGCGGGGAAACGAACACCGGGGAGCTGTTTTTT
CASSQASGETNTGELFF
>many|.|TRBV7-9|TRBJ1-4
TGTGCCAGCAGCTTCACAGGGTATAGCGAAAAACTGTTTTTT
CASSFTGYSEKLFF
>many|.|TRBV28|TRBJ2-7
TGTGCCAGCAGGGCGACAGAAAACCACTACGAGCAGTACTTC
CASRATENHYEQYF
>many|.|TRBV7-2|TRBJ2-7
TGTGCCAGCAGCTTAGAGGAGGTGTGGTACGAGCAGTACTTC
CASSLEEVWYEQYF
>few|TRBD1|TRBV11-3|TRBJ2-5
TGTGCCAGCAGCTTAGGGGACAGCCTGAGGGAGACCCAGTACTTC
CASSLGDSLRETQYF
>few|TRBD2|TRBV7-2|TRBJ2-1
TGTGCCAGCAGTCTAGCAACTAGCGGGAACAACAATGAGCAGTTCTTC
CASSLATSGNNNEQFF
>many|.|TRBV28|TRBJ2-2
TGTGCCAGCAGTTTTAAGGGTGGCCCCACCGGGGAGCTGTTTTTT
CASSFKGGPTGELFF
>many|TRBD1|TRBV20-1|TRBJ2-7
TGCAGTGCCGTACCGGGACAGGGGATCGGCGAGCAGTACTTC
CSAVPGQGIGEQYF
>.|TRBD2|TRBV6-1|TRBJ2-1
TGTGCCAGCAGCCCCATTGCGGGGGGCAGGTACAATGAGCAGTTCTTC
CASSPIAGGRYNEQFF
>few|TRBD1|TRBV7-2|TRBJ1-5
TGTGCCAGCAGCTCCTGGGACAGGGAGCCCCAGCATTTT
CASSSWDREPQHF
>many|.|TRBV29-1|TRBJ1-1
TGCAGCGTTGCTCCTGGGGTCCGGAGCACTGAAGCTTTCTTT
CSVAPGVRSTEAFF
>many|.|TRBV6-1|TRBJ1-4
TGTGCCAGCAGTGTCGGAGGAGGTAATGAAAAACTGTTTTTT
CASSVGGGNEKLFF
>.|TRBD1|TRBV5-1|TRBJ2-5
TGCGCCAGCCGAGGAAACAGGGGGCTGGGGGAGACCCGGTACTTC
CASRGNRGLGETRYF
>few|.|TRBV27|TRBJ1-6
TGTGCCAGCAGTTTAGGACCGGGGGGTAATTCACCCCTCCACTTT
CASSLGPGGNSPLHF
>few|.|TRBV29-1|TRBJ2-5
TGCAGCGTTGCTGAAGGGGAGGCCCAGTACTTC
CSVAEGEAQYF
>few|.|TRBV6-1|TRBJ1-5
TGTGCCAGCAGTCCCGGCTGGACCGATCAGCCCCAGCATTTT
CASSPGWTDQPQHF
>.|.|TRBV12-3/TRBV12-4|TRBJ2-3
TGTGCCAGCAAAGGAGTGGCCTTAAGCACAGATACGCAGTATTTT
CASKGVALSTDTQYF
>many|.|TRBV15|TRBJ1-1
TGTGCCACCAGCAGACAGAATCGTGAAGCTTTCTTT
CATSRQNREAFF
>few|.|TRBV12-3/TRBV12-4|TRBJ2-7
TGTGCCAGCAGTTTAGCGCAGTTCTTTCGGACTAAACCTTACGAGCAGTACTTC
CASSLAQFFRTKPYEQYF
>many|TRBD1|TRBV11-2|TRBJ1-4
TGTGCCAGCAGCACCCGGGGACAGGGGGGAGAAAAACTGTTTTTT
CASSTRGQGGEKLFF
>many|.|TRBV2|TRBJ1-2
TGTGCCAGTCGTTCGGGGGGTGGCTACACCTTC
CASRSGGGYTF
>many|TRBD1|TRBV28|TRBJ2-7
TGTGCCAGCAGTCCGGACAGGGATTCCTACGAGCAGTACTTC
CASSPDRDSYEQYF